The clone carrying this T cell receptor beta chain occurred a few times. Priming with a constant-region primer yielded TCR beta cDNA from 400 to 500 ng total RNA. ARM-PCR, slightly modified, supplied the TCR beta libraries through three nested multiplex PCR rounds. TRBV1-TRBV30 forward and Cbeta reverse primers drove the first two roughly 10-cycle rounds. Using its own MiXCR run on the multiplex PCR reads, TCRdb lists one record per CDR3 protein. The sample has approximately 210,000 distinct CDR3 sequences; about two thirds are singletons. For blood RNA, unsorted whole blood served as the source, and germline DNA was extracted too. Germline lookup yields CDR1 SGHVS and CDR2 FNYEAQ. The J segment lost 6 bases and the V segment lost 2 bases, leaving 5 bases of the junction unmatched. The CDR3 sequence is 16 residues long. This sample was included in a study of tumor-infiltrating lymphocytes in primary liver carcinoma.

This TCR derives from a woman aged 60-75 years with primary liver carcinoma and hepatitis B virus infection. The chain employs TRBV7-6 and TRBJ2-3, with 13 positions matching TRBD2. The source material was peripheral blood. The CDR3 coding sequence is TGTGCCAGCAGCTTAACTAGCGGGAGGGCCGGTGATACGCAGTATTTT. This encodes CASSLTSGRAGDTQYF.